This T cell receptor beta chain was recorded in a study of blood T cell repertoires in COVID-19. The wider study: Acute and convalescent COVID-19 samples came from the United States, Italy and Spain. T cells, B-cell-depleted T cells, or PBMCs supplied cDNA or gDNA.

How the authors handled the data: For nucleated cells, counts were estimated from reference gene primer amplification. Here immunoSEQ multiplex PCR was the method, and the copy in TCRdb shows in-frame clones only, minus some. V and J calls and clone size are given by that table; D and trimming were obtained from the DNA. The sample has more than 110,000 clones, over 60% seen once; the top ten hold over 10%. The CDR3 is 16 amino acids. CDR1 MGHDK and CDR2 SYGVNS come from the germline V gene. With 1 base clipped from V and 5 bases from J, the junction kept 5 bases outside the gene matches. V usage is TRBV25-1 and J usage is TRBJ2-1; 10 nucleotides agree with TRBD2. The sequence was collected from an older man with acute or convalescent COVID-19. Material for sequencing was peripheral blood. CDR3 nucleotides: TGTGCCAGCAGTGAATTGAGCGGGGGGGCGGACAATGAGCAGTTCTTC. This translates into CASSELSGGADNEQFF.